What follows describes a single TCR beta chain. Germline-derived CDR1 and CDR2 are SGDLS and YYNGEE. The CDR3 contains 18 residues. Trimming shortened V by 0 bases and J by 5 bases, and 21 bases separated the two germline ends. These data originate in a study of blood T cell repertoires in COVID-19. The overall study: The study drew acute and convalescent COVID-19 samples from the United States, Italy and Spain.

The repertoire was sequenced with immunoSEQ multiplex PCR; TCRdb's copy has only in-frame clones and lacks some. The data show 250,000 to 350,000 clones, with 80% to 95% seen just once and 6.8% held by the top ten. Sequenced material: peripheral blood. This chain connects TRBV9 to TRBJ2-1, with unresolved D. The source of this sequence is a woman in her twenties or thirties with COVID-19, enrolled during active disease. CDR3 bases: TGTGCCAGCAGCGTAGGAATAAAGTCGGGTCCCCACAACAATGAGCAGTTCTTC. Protein: CASSVGIKSGPHNNEQFF.